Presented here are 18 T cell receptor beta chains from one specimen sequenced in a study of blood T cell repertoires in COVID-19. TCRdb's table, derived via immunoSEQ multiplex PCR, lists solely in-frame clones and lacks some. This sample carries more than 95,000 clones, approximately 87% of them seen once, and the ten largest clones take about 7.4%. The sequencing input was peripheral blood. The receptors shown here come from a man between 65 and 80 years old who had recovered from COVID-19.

This CDR3 is CASIRTGLRSGANVLTF. DNA for the CDR3: TGTGCCAGTATTCGGACAGGGTTGCGTTCTGGGGCCAACGTCCTGACTTTC. The rearrangement links TRBV19 to TRBJ2-6, with TRBD1 matching over 8 bases. V shed 7 bases, J shed 1 base, and the junction held 9 bases outside the gene matches. Germline V gene data show CDR1 as LNHDA and CDR2 as SQIVND (reference sequence). The CDR3 covers 17 residues.

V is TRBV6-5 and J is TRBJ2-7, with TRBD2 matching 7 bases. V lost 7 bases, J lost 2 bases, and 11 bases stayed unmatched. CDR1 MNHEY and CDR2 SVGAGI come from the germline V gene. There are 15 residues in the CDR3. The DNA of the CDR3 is TGTGCCAGCACCAACCCTAGGGAGGGGACCTACGAGCAGTACTTC. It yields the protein CASTNPREGTYEQYF.

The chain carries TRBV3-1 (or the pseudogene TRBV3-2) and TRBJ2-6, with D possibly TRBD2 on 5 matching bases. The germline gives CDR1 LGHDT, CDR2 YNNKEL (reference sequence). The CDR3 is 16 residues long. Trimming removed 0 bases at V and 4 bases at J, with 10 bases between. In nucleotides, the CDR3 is TGTGCCAGCAGCCAAGAGAGGGCTTCGGGGGCCAACGTCCTGACTTTC. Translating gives CASSQERASGANVLTF.

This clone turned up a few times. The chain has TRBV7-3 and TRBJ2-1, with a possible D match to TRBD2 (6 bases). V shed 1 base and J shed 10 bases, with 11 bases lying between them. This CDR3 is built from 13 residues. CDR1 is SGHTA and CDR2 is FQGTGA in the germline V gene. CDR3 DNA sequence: TGTGCCAGCAGCTTAATGGAGGGGAGCGAGCAGTTCTTC. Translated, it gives CASSLMEGSEQFF.

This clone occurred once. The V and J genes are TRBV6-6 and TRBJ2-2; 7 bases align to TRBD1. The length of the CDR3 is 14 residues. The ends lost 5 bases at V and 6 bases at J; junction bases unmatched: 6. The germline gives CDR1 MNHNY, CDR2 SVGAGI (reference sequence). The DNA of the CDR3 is TGTGCCAGCAGTGTAACAGGGGTTCCCGGGGAGCTGTTTTTT. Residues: CASSVTGVPGELFF.

This CDR3 reads CASKRELGNTGELFF. The CDR3 nucleotides are TGCGCCAGCAAGCGGGAGTTAGGGAACACCGGGGAGCTGTTTTTT. The chain carries TRBV5-1 and TRBJ2-2; 8 bases are a match to TRBD2. V shed 6 bases, J shed 1 base, and the junction held 5 bases outside the gene matches. The CDR3 covers 15 residues. Germline CDR1 is SGHRS and CDR2 is YFSETQ.

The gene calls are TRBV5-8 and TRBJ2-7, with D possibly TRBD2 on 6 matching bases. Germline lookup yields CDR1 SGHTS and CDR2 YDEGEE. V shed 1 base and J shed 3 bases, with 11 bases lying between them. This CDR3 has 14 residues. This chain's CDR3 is CASSLQGLSYEQYF. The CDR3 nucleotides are TGTGCCAGCAGCTTGCAGGGACTCAGCTACGAGCAGTACTTC.

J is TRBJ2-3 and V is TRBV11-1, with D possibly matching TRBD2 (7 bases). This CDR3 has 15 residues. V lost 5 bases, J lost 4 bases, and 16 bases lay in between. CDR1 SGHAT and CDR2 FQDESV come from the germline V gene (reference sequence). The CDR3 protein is CASSDRRLAADTQYF. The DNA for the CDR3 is TGTGCCAGCAGCGACAGGAGGCTAGCGGCAGATACGCAGTATTTT.

The CDR3 bases are TGCGCCAGCAGCCAAGTACGGGTCGGAACTGAAGCTTTCTTT. Its translation is CASSQVRVGTEAFF. This rearrangement joins TRBV4-1 to TRBJ1-1; D unresolved. Germline-derived CDR1 and CDR2 are MGHRA and YSYEKL. Trimming removed 1 base from V and 5 bases from J, with 11 bases in between. The CDR3 is 14 residues long.

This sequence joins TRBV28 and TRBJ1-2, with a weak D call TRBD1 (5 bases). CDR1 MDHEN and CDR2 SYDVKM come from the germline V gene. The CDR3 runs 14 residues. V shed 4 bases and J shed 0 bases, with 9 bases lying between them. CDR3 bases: TGTGCCAGCAGTTGGGGCGGAACTAACTATGGCTACACCTTC. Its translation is CASSWGGTNYGYTF.

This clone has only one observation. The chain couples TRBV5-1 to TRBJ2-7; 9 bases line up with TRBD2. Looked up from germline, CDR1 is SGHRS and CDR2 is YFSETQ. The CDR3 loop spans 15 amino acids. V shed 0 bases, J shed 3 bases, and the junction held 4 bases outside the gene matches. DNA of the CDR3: TGCGCCAGCAGCTTGGGGACTAGCGCGGTCTACGAGCAGTACTTC. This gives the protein CASSLGTSAVYEQYF.

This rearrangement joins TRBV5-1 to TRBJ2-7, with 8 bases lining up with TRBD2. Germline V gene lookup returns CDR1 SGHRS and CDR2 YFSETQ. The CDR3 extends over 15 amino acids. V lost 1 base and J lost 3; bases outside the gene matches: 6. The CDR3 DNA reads TGCGCCAGCAGCTTGCTCCCGACTAGCGACTACGAGCAGTACTTC. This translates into CASSLLPTSDYEQYF. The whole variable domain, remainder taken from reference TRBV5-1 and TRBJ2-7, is KAGVTQTPRYLIKTRGQQVTLSCSPISGHRSVSWYQQTPGQGLQFLFEYFSETQRNKGNFPGRFSGRQFSNSRSEMNVSTLELGDSALYLCASSLLPTSDYEQYFGPGTRLTVT.

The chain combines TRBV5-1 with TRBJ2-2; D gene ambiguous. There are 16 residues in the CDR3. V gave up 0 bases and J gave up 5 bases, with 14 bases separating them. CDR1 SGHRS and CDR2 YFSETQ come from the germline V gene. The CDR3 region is CASSLGLLLLTGELFF. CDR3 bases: TGCGCCAGCAGCTTGGGACTCCTGCTCCTAACCGGGGAGCTGTTTTTT.

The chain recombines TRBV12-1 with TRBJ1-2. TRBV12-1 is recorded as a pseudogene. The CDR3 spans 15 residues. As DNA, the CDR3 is TGTGCCAGCAGCTCACCGGCGGGACGGAACTATGGCTACACCTTC. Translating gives CASSSPAGRNYGYTF.

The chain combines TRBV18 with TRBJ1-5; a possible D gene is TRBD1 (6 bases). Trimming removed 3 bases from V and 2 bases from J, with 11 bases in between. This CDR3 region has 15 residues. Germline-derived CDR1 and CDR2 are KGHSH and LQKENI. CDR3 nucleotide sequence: TGTGCCAGCTCACCGGGGAGACAGGGCAATCAGCCCCAGCATTTT. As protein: CASSPGRQGNQPQHF. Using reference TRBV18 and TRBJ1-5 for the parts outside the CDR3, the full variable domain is NAGVMQNPRHLVRRRGQEARLRCSPMKGHSHVYWYRQLPEEGLKFMVYLQKENIIDESGMPKERFSAEFPKEGPSILRIQQVVRGDSAAYFCASSPGRQGNQPQHFGDGTRLSIL.

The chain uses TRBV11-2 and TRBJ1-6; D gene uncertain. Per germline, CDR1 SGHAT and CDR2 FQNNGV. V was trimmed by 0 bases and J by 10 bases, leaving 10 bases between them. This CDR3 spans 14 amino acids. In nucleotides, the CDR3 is TGTGCCAGCAGCTTAGAAAGCTCAGGATCACCCCTCCACTTT. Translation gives CASSLESSGSPLHF.

The CDR3 DNA follows: TGTGCCAGCAGCCCCGGGAGGGACAGTAATCAGCCCCAGCATTTT. This codes for CASSPGRDSNQPQHF. The rearrangement joins TRBV5-4 to TRBJ1-5, with TRBD1 identical over 7 bases. CDR1 and CDR2 (germline): SGHNT, YYREEE (reference sequence). The V segment lost 4 bases and the J segment 4 bases; nucleotides outside the gene matches: 8. This CDR3 has 15 residues.

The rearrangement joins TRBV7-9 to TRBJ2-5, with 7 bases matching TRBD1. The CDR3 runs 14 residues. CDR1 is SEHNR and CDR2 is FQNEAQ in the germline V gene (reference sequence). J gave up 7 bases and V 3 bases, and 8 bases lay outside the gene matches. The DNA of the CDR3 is TGTGCCAGCAGCTTCCGAGAGGGGGCTGGGACCCAGTACTTC. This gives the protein CASSFREGAGTQYF.